The clone carrying this T cell receptor beta chain occurred a few times. Its antigen is unknown. This specimen belongs to a study of T cell repertoires in cytomegalovirus infection. Study in general: In public TCR beta signatures, there were indications of both CMV infection and matching HLA type.

TCRdb called the reads again in MiXCR, with one record for every CDR3 protein. Here the sample spans more than 250,000 distinct CDR3 sequences, roughly 25% being singletons. This CDR3 region has 18 residues. CDR1 is SNHLY and CDR2 is FYNNEI in the germline V gene. The V gene end was trimmed by 7 bases and the J gene end by 0 bases; junction bases not matched to a gene: 12. This chain uses TRBV2 with TRBJ2-3; 11 positions match TRBD2. Material: cultured PBMCs, obtained from culture after CMV antigen stimulation. This receptor was obtained from a human donor in good health (CMV status not recorded). Some clones in this sample may be carry-over from other donors' samples. For the CDR3, the DNA is TGTGCCAGCAACTCGCCGGGACTAGCGGCCTCTAGCACAGATACGCAGTATTTT. Translated: CASNSPGLAASSTDTQYF.